This record looks at one TCR beta chain sequence and its context. This record comes from a study of T cell changes during pregnancy in multiple sclerosis. Germline CDR1 and CDR2: SNHLY and FYNNEI. Trimming took off 6 bases at V and 5 bases at J, with 10 bases between the two ends. The CDR3 runs 12 residues. Measured with immunoSEQ multiplex PCR; TCRdb has only the in-frame clones, and not every one. The table shows around 48,000 clones, with 85% to 95% occurring only once. V usage is TRBV2 and J usage is TRBJ1-1; D remains ambiguous. The receptor was isolated from a female donor in good health, enrolled as a control in a pregnancy study. Specimen: CD4+ T cells from peripheral blood mononuclear cells, collected in the second trimester of pregnancy. The CDR3 sequence is CASSLGDTEAFF. DNA of the CDR3: TGTGCCAGCAGCCTCGGGGATACTGAAGCTTTCTTT.